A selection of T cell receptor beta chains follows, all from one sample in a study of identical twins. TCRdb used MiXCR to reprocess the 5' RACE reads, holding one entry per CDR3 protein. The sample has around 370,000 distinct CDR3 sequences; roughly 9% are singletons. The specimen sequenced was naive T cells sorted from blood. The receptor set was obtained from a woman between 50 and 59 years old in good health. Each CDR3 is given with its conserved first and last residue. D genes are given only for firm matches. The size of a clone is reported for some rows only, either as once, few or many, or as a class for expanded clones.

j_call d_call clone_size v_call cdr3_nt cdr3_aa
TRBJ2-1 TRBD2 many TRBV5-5 TGTGCCAGCAGCTCCGGACTAGCGGGGACCTACAATGAGCAGTTCTTC CASSSGLAGTYNEQFF
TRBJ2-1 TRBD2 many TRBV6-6 TGTGCCAGCACCAGGGGGACTAGCGGAGGCGGTGAGCAGTTCTTC CASTRGTSGGGEQFF
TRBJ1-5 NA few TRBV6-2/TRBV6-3 TGTGCCAGCATTAAGGATGGGGGTGGTCAGCCCCAGCATTTT CASIKDGGGQPQHF
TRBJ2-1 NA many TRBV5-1 TGCGCCAGCAGCGTTAACAGGGCAGCCTACAATGAGCAGTTCTTC CASSVNRAAYNEQFF
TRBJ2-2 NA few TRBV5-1 TGCGCCAGCAGCGCAGACAGAACCAACACCGGGGAGCTGTTTTTT CASSADRTNTGELFF
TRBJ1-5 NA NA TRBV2 TGTGCCAGCAGTGAGGACAGACTCAATCAGCCCCAGCATTTT CASSEDRLNQPQHF
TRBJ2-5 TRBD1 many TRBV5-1 TGCGCCAGCAGCTCCGGGACAGAGCAAGAGACCCAGTACTTC CASSSGTEQETQYF
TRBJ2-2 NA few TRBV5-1 TGCGCCAGCAGCTTAAGCGGGACAGCGAACACCGGGGAGCTGTTTTTT CASSLSGTANTGELFF
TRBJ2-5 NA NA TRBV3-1 TGTGCCAGCAGCCAAGATCTCCGCGGGACAGTTAAGACCCAGTACTTC CASSQDLRGTVKTQYF
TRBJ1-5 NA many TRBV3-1 TGTGCCAGCAGCTTTGACTACGATCAGCCCCAGCATTTT CASSFDYDQPQHF
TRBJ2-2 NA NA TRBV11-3 TGTGCCAGCAGCCCCCTGGGGGCTGGCGGGGAGCTGTTTTTT CASSPLGAGGELFF
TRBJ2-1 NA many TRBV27 TGTGCCAGCAGTTTATCTAGCCCCGAATACAATGAGCAGTTCTTC CASSLSSPEYNEQFF
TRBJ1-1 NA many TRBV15 TGTGCCATTCAGACCCGAGGATCGAACACTGAAGCTTTCTTT CAIQTRGSNTEAFF
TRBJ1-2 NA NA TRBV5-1 TGCGCCAGCAGCTCCGAAGGTGCTCAGTTTGGCTACACCTTC CASSSEGAQFGYTF
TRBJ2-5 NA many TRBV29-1 TGCAGCGCTGGGGGAACAGGGTGGTTAGAGACCCAGTACTTC CSAGGTGWLETQYF
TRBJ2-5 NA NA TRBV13 TGTGCCAGCAGCTTAGCGTCAGCACAAGAGACCCAGTACTTC CASSLASAQETQYF
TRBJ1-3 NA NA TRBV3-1 TGTGCCAGCAGCCAACGACAGGAACTCCGAAACACCATATATTTT CASSQRQELRNTIYF
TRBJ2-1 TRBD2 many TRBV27 TGTGCCAGCAGTTTATATGAGGGGAGGGGTGAGCAGTTCTTC CASSLYEGRGEQFF
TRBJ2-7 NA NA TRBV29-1 TGCAGCGTTGAAGGGACAGCCTACGAGCAGTACTTC CSVEGTAYEQYF
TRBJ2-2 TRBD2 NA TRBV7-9 TGTGCCAGCACATCCGGACTAGCGAGGCCCGGGGAGCTGTTTTTT CASTSGLARPGELFF
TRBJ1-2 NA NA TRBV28 TGTGCCAGCAGTTATGGGGGGAGGAGAACCTCTAACTATGGCTACACCTTC CASSYGGRRTSNYGYTF
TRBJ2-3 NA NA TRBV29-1 TGCAGCGTTTACGGGAGCTGGCCAGATACGCAGTATTTT CSVYGSWPDTQYF
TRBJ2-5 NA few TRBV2 TGTGCCAGCAGCAGAGATGGGGGGGCAAGGTGGGAGACCCAGTACTTC CASSRDGGARWETQYF
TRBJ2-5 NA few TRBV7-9 TGTGCCAGCAGCCCCCGGGACATTGGCGAGACCCAGTACTTC CASSPRDIGETQYF
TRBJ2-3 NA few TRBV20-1 TGCAGTGCTAGAGATCAGGACCCAGATACGCAGTATTTT CSARDQDPDTQYF
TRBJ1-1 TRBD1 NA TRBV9 TGTGCCAGCAGCCCGCCAGGGGGGAGGACTGAAGCTTTCTTT CASSPPGGRTEAFF
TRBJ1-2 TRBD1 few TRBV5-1 TGCGCCAGCAGCTTTTCGGTGCGACAGGGAGCCTTGGGAGGCTACACCTTC CASSFSVRQGALGGYTF
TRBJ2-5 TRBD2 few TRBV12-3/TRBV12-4 TGTGCCAGTAGCGGGACTAGGACAGAGACCCAGTACTTC CASSGTRTETQYF
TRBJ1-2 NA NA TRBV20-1 TGCAGTGCTATCCCACAGGCCGGCTACACCTTC CSAIPQAGYTF
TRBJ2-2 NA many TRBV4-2 TGTGCCAGCAGCCAAGACGGGGAGTCCACGAAGAGGAGCGGGGAGCTGTTTTTT CASSQDGESTKRSGELFF
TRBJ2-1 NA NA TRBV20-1 TGCAGTGCTAGTATTGATGAGCAGTTCTTC CSASIDEQFF
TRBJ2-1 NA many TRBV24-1 TGTGCCACCTCCACCCGGGACAATTACAATGAGCAGTTCTTC CATSTRDNYNEQFF
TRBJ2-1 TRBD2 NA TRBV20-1 TGCAGTGGTCTCGCCCCGGGACTAGCAAGTGAGCAGTTCTTC CSGLAPGLASEQFF
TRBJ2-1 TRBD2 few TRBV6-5 TGTGCCAGCAGTCGTCGACTAGCGGGAAACGATGAGCAGTTCTTC CASSRRLAGNDEQFF
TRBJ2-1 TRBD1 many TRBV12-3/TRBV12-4 TGTGCCAGCAGAGACGGACAGGGGGCGCAGAATGAGCAGTTCTTC CASRDGQGAQNEQFF
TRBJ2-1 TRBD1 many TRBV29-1 TGCAGCGTCGGGACAGTAGGTGAGCAGTTCTTC CSVGTVGEQFF
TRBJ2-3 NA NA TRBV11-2 TGTGCCAGCAGCTTTGATAATACGCAGTATTTT CASSFDNTQYF
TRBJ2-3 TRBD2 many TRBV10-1 TGCGCCAGCAGAGGAAGGACTAGTGCCACAGATACGCAGTATTTT CASRGRTSATDTQYF
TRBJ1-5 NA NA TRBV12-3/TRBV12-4 TGTGCCAGCAGCCTTCAGGGGCCCAATCAGCCCCAGCATTTT CASSLQGPNQPQHF
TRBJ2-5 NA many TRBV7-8 TGTGCCAGCAGCCAGACAGTAGGTGGAGAGACCCAGTACTTC CASSQTVGGETQYF
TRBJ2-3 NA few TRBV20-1 TGCAGTGCTAGAGTTCCAAGCGAGTCATTTCGTACGCAGTATTTT CSARVPSESFRTQYF
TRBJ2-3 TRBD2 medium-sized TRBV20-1 TGCAGTGCTAGAGTACCGGGACTAGCGGGAGGACCGATTAGCACAGATACGCAGTATTTT CSARVPGLAGGPISTDTQYF
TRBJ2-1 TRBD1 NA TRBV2 TGTGCCAGCAGCCGGGACAGGGGGACGGATGAGCAGTTCTTC CASSRDRGTDEQFF
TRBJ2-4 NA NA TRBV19 TGTGCCAGTAGCCTAACGTCTCGGGGCATTCAGTACTTC CASSLTSRGIQYF
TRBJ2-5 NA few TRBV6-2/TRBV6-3 TGTGCCAGCAGTTACCCCACAGTTTTGGAGGAGACCCAGTACTTC CASSYPTVLEETQYF
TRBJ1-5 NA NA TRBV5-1 TGCGCCAGCAGCTTGGACGGCCTTGATCAGCCCCAGCATTTT CASSLDGLDQPQHF
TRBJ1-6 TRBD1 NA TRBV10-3 TGTGCCGCCGGACAGGGAGGGGCTCGGTCACCCCTCCACTTT CAAGQGGARSPLHF
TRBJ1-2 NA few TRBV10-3 TGTGCCATCAGTGCCGGGACGGTCTATGGCTACACCTTC CAISAGTVYGYTF
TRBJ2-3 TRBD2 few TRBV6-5 TGTGCCAGCAGACCCAACAAACTAGCGGGAGTACTAGATACGCAGTATTTT CASRPNKLAGVLDTQYF
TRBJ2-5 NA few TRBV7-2 TGTGCCAGCAGCTTCGGGGTACGGCAAGAGACCCAGTACTTC CASSFGVRQETQYF
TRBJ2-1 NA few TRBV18 TGTGCCAGCTCACCTCTGAGCTCCTACAATGAGCAGTTCTTC CASSPLSSYNEQFF